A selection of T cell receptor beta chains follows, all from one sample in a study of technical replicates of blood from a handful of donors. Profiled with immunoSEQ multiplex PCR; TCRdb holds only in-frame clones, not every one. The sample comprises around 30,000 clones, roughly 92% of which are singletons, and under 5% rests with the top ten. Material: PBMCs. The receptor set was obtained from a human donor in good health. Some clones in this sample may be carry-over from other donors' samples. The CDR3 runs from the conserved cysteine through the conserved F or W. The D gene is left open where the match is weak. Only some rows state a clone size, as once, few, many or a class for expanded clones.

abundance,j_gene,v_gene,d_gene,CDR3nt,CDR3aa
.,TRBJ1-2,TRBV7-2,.,TGTGCCAGCAGCTTATCTTCACAGGGATCCTATGGCTACACCTTC,CASSLSSQGSYGYTF
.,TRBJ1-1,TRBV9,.,TGTGCCAGCGCACCGGGGGGGTCAGGCGAAGCTTTCTTT,CASAPGGSGEAFF
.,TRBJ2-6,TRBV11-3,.,TGTGCCAGCAGCTCTGGGGGCTTAGGGGGGGCCAACGTCCTGACTTTC,CASSSGGLGGANVLTF
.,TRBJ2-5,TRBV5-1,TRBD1,TGCGCCAGCAGCTGGGGGACAGGGGAGGGAGAGACCCAGTACTTC,CASSWGTGEGETQYF
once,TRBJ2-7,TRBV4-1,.,TGCGCCAGCAGCCAATTTGGGGGGGCGAGCTCCTACGAGCAGTACTTC,CASSQFGGASSYEQYF
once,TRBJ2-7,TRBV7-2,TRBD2,TGTGCCAGCAGCCCTCGACTAGCGGGGGGGGTCTACGAGCAGTACTTC,CASSPRLAGGVYEQYF
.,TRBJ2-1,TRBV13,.,TGTGCCAGCAGCCAGGGTTTAGGGGAGCAGTTCTTC,CASSQGLGEQFF
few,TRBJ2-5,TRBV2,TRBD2,TGTGCCAGCAGTGAAGGGCGGGGGGGAGAGACCCAGTACTTC,CASSEGRGGETQYF
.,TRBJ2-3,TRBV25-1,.,TGTGCCAGCGGTAGGGGGGGGGCCTACGGGAGCCCCACAGATACGCAGTATTTT,CASGRGGAYGSPTDTQYF
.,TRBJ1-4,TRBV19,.,TGTGCCAGTAGTTCGGCCGCGGGGGGGGCGAAAAAACTGTTTTTT,CASSSAAGGAKKLFF
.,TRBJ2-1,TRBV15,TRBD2,TGTGCCACCAGCAGAGATTGGGTCCGCGGGACTAGCGGGGACAATGAGCAGTTCTTC,CATSRDWVRGTSGDNEQFF
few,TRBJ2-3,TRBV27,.,TGTGCCAGCAGTTTAATGGGGGGACCCACAGATACGCAGTATTTT,CASSLMGGPTDTQYF
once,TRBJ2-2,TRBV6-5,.,TGTGCCAGCAGATACCGCGGGAACACCGGGGAGCTGTTTTTT,CASRYRGNTGELFF